The entry that follows covers one TCR beta chain sequence. The antigen remains undetermined. The data are from a study of CD8 T cells in ankylosing spondylitis. General study results and limits: A TCR beta motif made of about eight highly homologous variants seemed typical of ankylosing spondylitis blood. Disease-associated clones were reportedly significantly overrepresented in matched ankylosing spondylitis synovial fluid. CD8+ disease-linked clones were present at relatively low frequencies in blood.

TCR beta libraries were made by quantitative 5'-RACE with molecular barcodes. TCRdb passed the 5' RACE reads through MiXCR, listing each CDR3 protein once. This table has 250,000 to 300,000 distinct CDR3 sequences, 15% to 25% appearing once. CDR1 is MRHNA, CDR2 SNTAGT, per germline. V shed 5 bases, J shed 7 bases, and the junction held 12 bases outside the gene matches. The CDR3 contains 16 residues. The clonotype was recovered from a male donor with ankylosing spondylitis or in good health (not recorded which). The sequencing sample was made of blood, either unsorted or a sorted T cell fraction (not recorded which). The chain couples TRBV6-4 to TRBJ2-2; TRBD1 aligns across 8 bases. CDR3 in DNA: TGTGCCAGCAGTACCACCGGGACAGGAAATAGCGGGGAGCTGTTTTTT. It specifies CASSTTGTGNSGELFF.